The sequence of this T cell receptor (beta chain) was determined in a study of blood T cell repertoires in COVID-19. On the study more broadly: The samples span acute and convalescent COVID-19 from the United States, Italy and Spain. T cells, B-cell-depleted T cells, or PBMCs provided the cDNA or gDNA that served as material.

Participant ages covered about 18 to 95 years across around 25 US areas. In the study's own analysis: Estimated nucleated cell counts came from reference gene primer amplification. The method was immunoSEQ multiplex PCR; TCRdb's version includes in-frame clones alone and lacks a portion of them. V and J calls and clone size come straight from that table; D and trimming were deduced from the DNA. Among approximately 260,000 clones listed, approximately 83% were seen once. The CDR3 is 16 amino acids. The sequenced material came from PBMCs or T cells enriched from blood (not recorded which). The clonotype was recovered from a woman in her thirties or forties with acute COVID-19. The chain is built from TRBV21-1 and TRBJ1-1; the table calls TRBD1, which could not be checked here. TRBV21-1 is a pseudogene segment. CDR3: CASSARDRVLNTEAFF. The CDR3 DNA reads TGTGCCAGCAGCGCTCGGGACAGGGTGCTGAACACTGAAGCTTTCTTT.